The 2 T cell receptor beta chains listed next were all sequenced from one sample in a study of shared clonotypes between healthy human individuals. Naive CD8 populations comprised CD45RO-negative cells positively selected for CCR7, excluding terminally differentiated effector memory CD45RA+ cells. Here immunoSEQ multiplex PCR was the method, and the copy in TCRdb shows in-frame clones only, minus some. Here the sample spans about 800,000 clones, about 96% being singletons. Sequenced input: naive CD8+ T cells sorted from blood. The receptor source for this set is a man younger than 45 in good health.

Note on this clone: Other nucleotide sequences in the sample specify the same CDR3. J is TRBJ2-3 and V is TRBV27; D remains unclear. Germline-derived CDR1 and CDR2 are MNHEY and SMNVEV (reference sequence). The V gene lost 5 bases and the J gene lost 0 bases, with 3 bases spanning the gap. This CDR3 spans 12 amino acids. The CDR3 protein is CASSPSTDTQYF. CDR3 DNA sequence: TGTGCCAGCAGTCCGAGCACAGATACGCAGTATTTT.

The J gene is TRBJ1-1, the V gene TRBV5-4, with 8 bases that match TRBD1. Germline V CDR1 and CDR2: SGHNT, YYREEE (reference sequence). V lost 1 base and J lost 3; bases outside the gene matches: 11. This CDR3 has 17 residues. The CDR3, as DNA: TGTGCCAGCAGCTTGATGGGCAGGGGGCCCCATGACACTGAAGCTTTCTTT. This translates into CASSLMGRGPHDTEAFF. Full variable domain (outside the CDR3, taken from reference TRBV5-4 and TRBJ1-1): ETGVTQSPTHLIKTRGQQVTLRCSSQSGHNTVSWYQQALGQGPQFIFQYYREEENGRGNFPPRFSGLQFPNYSSELNVNALELDDSALYLCASSLMGRGPHDTEAFFGQGTRLTVV.